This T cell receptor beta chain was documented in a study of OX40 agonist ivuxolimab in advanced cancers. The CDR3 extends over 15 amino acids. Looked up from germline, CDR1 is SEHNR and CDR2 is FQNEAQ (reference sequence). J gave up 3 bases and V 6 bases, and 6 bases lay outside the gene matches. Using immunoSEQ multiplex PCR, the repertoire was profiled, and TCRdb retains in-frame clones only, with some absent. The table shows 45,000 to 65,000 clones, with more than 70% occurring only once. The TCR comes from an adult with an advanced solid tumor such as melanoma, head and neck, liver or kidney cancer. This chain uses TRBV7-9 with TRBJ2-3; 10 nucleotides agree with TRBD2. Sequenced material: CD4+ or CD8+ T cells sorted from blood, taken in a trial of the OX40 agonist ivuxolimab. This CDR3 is CASSKREGPTDTQYF. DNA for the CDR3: TGTGCCAGCAGTAAGCGGGAGGGCCCTACAGATACGCAGTATTTT.